The rows below give T cell receptor beta chains drawn from one sample of a study of T cell responses to AZD1222 COVID-19 vaccine. Some clones are missing from TCRdb's copy, which holds only in-frame ones; the method was immunoSEQ multiplex PCR. The data contain 85,000 to 120,000 clones, 84% of them seen just once; the ten biggest clones take up 17%. The sequences come from peripheral blood, collected on day 0 of AZD1222 vaccination. The receptors shown here come from an adult in good health. CDR3s include the opening cysteine and the closing phenylalanine or tryptophan. The order of the fields is D gene, V gene, J gene, clone size, CDR3 DNA, CDR3 protein. A D gene is named only where the DNA matches it firmly. Rows give clone size only sometimes, using once, few, many, or a class for an expanded clone.

D gene: TRBD1; V gene: TRBV25-1; J gene: TRBJ1-2; clone size: NA; CDR3 DNA: TGTGCCAGCAGTGAAGTATCAGGGGGCTATGGCTACACCTTC; CDR3 protein: CASSEVSGGYGYTF
D gene: TRBD1; V gene: TRBV7-2; J gene: TRBJ2-2; clone size: few; CDR3 DNA: TGTGCCAGCAGCTTAGCCCCCCAGGGGGCGAACACCGGGGAGCTGTTTTTT; CDR3 protein: CASSLAPQGANTGELFF
D gene: TRBD2; V gene: TRBV5-5; J gene: TRBJ2-7; clone size: NA; CDR3 DNA: TGTGCCAGCAGCCTAGCGGATTACGAGCAGTACTTC; CDR3 protein: CASSLADYEQYF
D gene: TRBD1; V gene: TRBV18; J gene: TRBJ2-7; clone size: NA; CDR3 DNA: TGTGCCAGCTCACCACCGGATGGACAGGGGAAAAACGAGCAGTACTTC; CDR3 protein: CASSPPDGQGKNEQYF
D gene: TRBD1; V gene: TRBV9; J gene: TRBJ1-1; clone size: NA; CDR3 DNA: TGTGCCAGCAGCGTAGAAAGGACAGGGGTGGGTGCGTGTCCTTTCTTT; CDR3 protein: CASSVERTGVGACPFF
D gene: TRBD1; V gene: TRBV19; J gene: TRBJ1-1; clone size: NA; CDR3 DNA: TGTGCCAGCCGGGACAGGGATATCTCTGAAGCTTTCTTT; CDR3 protein: CASRDRDISEAFF
D gene: NA; V gene: TRBV3-1/TRBV3-2; J gene: TRBJ2-2; clone size: NA; CDR3 DNA: TGTGCCAGCAGCCAAGTCGATATCACCGGGGAGCTGTTTTTT; CDR3 protein: CASSQVDITGELFF
D gene: TRBD2; V gene: TRBV6-2/TRBV6-3; J gene: TRBJ2-2; clone size: NA; CDR3 DNA: TGTGCCAGCAGTGGGGGACTAGCGGGGACCGGGGAGCTGTTTTTT; CDR3 protein: CASSGGLAGTGELFF
D gene: NA; V gene: TRBV28; J gene: TRBJ2-1; clone size: once; CDR3 DNA: TGTGCCAGCAGAACTTACAATGAGCAGTTCTTC; CDR3 protein: CASRTYNEQFF
D gene: NA; V gene: TRBV13; J gene: TRBJ1-2; clone size: NA; CDR3 DNA: TGTGCCAGCAGCTCGGACCGCGGGGACTATGGCTACACCTTC; CDR3 protein: CASSSDRGDYGYTF
D gene: TRBD1; V gene: TRBV5-6; J gene: TRBJ2-7; clone size: NA; CDR3 DNA: TGTGCCAGCAGCTGGGGACAGGGACCAGTCTACGAGCAGTACTTC; CDR3 protein: CASSWGQGPVYEQYF